The clone carrying this T cell receptor beta chain occurred a few times. Its matching antigen is unknown. This record comes from a study of T cells in Graves' hyperthyroidism and ophthalmopathy. Study-level points and caveats: For ophthalmopathy, model prediction preceded onset by a median 6.5 months.

Those with hyperthyroidism were 18 to 65 years old, newly diagnosed, and ill for under 2 months. Amplification of TCR beta CDR3 regions used RNA as the template. HTBI primers drove first-round RT-PCR of the TCR CDR3. A single record per CDR3 protein comes from TCRdb applying MiXCR to the multiplex PCR reads. The sample lists approximately 590,000 distinct CDR3 sequences; about 45% were seen once. Germline assignment: CDR1 SNHLY and CDR2 FYNNEI. The V and J ends lost 6 bases and 2 bases, in that order; junction bases with no gene match: 3. The CDR3 spans 14 residues. The sequenced sample was peripheral blood or thyroid tissue (not recorded which). The receptor was isolated from a woman in her late teens or twenties with Graves' hyperthyroidism. The chain is built from TRBV2 and TRBJ2-3, with TRBD2 matching 9 bases. The CDR3: CASSRLADTDTQYF. The CDR3 DNA is TGTGCCAGCAGCCGACTAGCGGACACAGATACGCAGTATTTT.